This TCR beta chain was sequenced for a study of identifying expanded T cells in peripheral blood. Study-level results: Across healthy donors, higher total template counts meant significantly greater roughly 2-week count variance. Over approximately two and four weeks, about 15 and 19 clones changed, versus more than 1 between replicates.

The germline V and J ends were trimmed by 8 bases and 3 bases, with 17 bases remaining between them. In germline, CDR1 is SNHLY, CDR2 FYNNEI. This CDR3 comprises 14 residues. As concerns this clone: Antigen unknown.

Healthy donors had no documented immune events, such as infections, while sampled. Repertoires were generated with immunoSEQ multiplex PCR, while TCRdb's copy carries only in-frame clones and drops some. The sample yields 100,000 to 150,000 clones, roughly 80% seen once. Sample: blood. This clonotype originated in a person aged 18 to 69 in good health. This sequence joins TRBV2 and TRBJ2-7; D not resolved. This CDR3 is CASFATTKNYEQYF. The CDR3, as DNA: TGTGCCAGCTTTGCCACTACCAAGAACTACGAGCAGTACTTC.